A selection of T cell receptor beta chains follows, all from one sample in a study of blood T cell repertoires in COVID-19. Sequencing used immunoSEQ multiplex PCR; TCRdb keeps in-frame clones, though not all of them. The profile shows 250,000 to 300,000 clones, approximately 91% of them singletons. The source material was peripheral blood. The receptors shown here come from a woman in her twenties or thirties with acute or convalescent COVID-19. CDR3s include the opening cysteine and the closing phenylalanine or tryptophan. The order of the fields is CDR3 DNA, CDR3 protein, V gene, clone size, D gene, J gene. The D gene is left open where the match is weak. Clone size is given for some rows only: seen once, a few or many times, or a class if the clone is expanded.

CDR3nt: TGTGCCAGCAGAGCAACGGGGACCTATAATTCACCCCTCCACTTT
CDR3aa: CASRATGTYNSPLHF
v_gene: TRBV6-5
abundance: .
d_gene: .
j_gene: TRBJ1-6

CDR3nt: TGTGCCAGCAGCCCGGGTATCACCGGGGAGCTGTTTTTT
CDR3aa: CASSPGITGELFF
v_gene: TRBV3-1/TRBV3-2
abundance: few
d_gene: .
j_gene: TRBJ2-2

CDR3nt: TGTGCCAGCAGCGGGCCCGGACTAGCGGCCCCCTACGAGCAGTACTTC
CDR3aa: CASSGPGLAAPYEQYF
v_gene: TRBV5-6
abundance: .
d_gene: TRBD2
j_gene: TRBJ2-7

CDR3nt: TGTGCCAGCAGTGAAAGTGGGGACACCCTCTCTGGAAACACCATATATTTT
CDR3aa: CASSESGDTLSGNTIYF
v_gene: TRBV2
abundance: .
d_gene: .
j_gene: TRBJ1-3

CDR3nt: TGTGCCAGTAGTAACAAGGGACAGGGGTTGCATGGCTACACCTTC
CDR3aa: CASSNKGQGLHGYTF
v_gene: TRBV19
abundance: .
d_gene: TRBD1
j_gene: TRBJ1-2

CDR3nt: TGTGCCAGCAGGGGACGTAGCGGGAGCTCCTACGAGCAGTACTTC
CDR3aa: CASRGRSGSSYEQYF
v_gene: TRBV6-5
abundance: .
d_gene: TRBD2
j_gene: TRBJ2-7

CDR3nt: TGTGCCAGCAGCCCAGGGTCCTACGAGCAGTACTTC
CDR3aa: CASSPGSYEQYF
v_gene: TRBV5-4
abundance: .
d_gene: .
j_gene: TRBJ2-7

CDR3nt: TGTGCCTGGAGGCCTGACAGGACCCACGAGCAGTACTTC
CDR3aa: CAWRPDRTHEQYF
v_gene: TRBV30
abundance: .
d_gene: .
j_gene: TRBJ2-7

CDR3nt: TGTGCCAGCAGCCTCGTAATCGCTAACTATGGCTACACCTTC
CDR3aa: CASSLVIANYGYTF
v_gene: TRBV5-5
abundance: .
d_gene: .
j_gene: TRBJ1-2

CDR3nt: TGTGCCAGCAGTTGGGGCATTAGGGACTATGGCTACACCTTC
CDR3aa: CASSWGIRDYGYTF
v_gene: TRBV6-2/TRBV6-3
abundance: .
d_gene: .
j_gene: TRBJ1-2

CDR3nt: TGTGCCAGCTCACCCCTCCTCGGACAGGGGGCGGTCTATGGCTACACCTTC
CDR3aa: CASSPLLGQGAVYGYTF
v_gene: TRBV18
abundance: few
d_gene: TRBD1
j_gene: TRBJ1-2

CDR3nt: TGTGCCAGTAGTATTCAGGCATCCGGGGAGCTGTTTTTT
CDR3aa: CASSIQASGELFF
v_gene: TRBV19
abundance: .
d_gene: .
j_gene: TRBJ2-2

CDR3nt: TGTGCCAGCAGTTGGGACAACTCCTACGAGCAGTACTTC
CDR3aa: CASSWDNSYEQYF
v_gene: TRBV6-2/TRBV6-3
abundance: once
d_gene: .
j_gene: TRBJ2-7

CDR3nt: TGTGCCAGCAGCCCAGTGGTGATATCCTATGGCTACACCTTC
CDR3aa: CASSPVVISYGYTF
v_gene: TRBV7-9
abundance: .
d_gene: .
j_gene: TRBJ1-2

CDR3nt: TGTGCCAGCTCGGGACAGGAGGACAATCAGCCCCAGCATTTT
CDR3aa: CASSGQEDNQPQHF
v_gene: TRBV19
abundance: .
d_gene: TRBD1
j_gene: TRBJ1-5

CDR3nt: TGTGCCAGCAGCCACAACGCAGGGGGCAGGGAGACCCAGTACTTC
CDR3aa: CASSHNAGGRETQYF
v_gene: TRBV3-1/TRBV3-2
abundance: .
d_gene: TRBD1
j_gene: TRBJ2-5